This T cell receptor (beta chain) was captured in a study of T cell repertoires in cytomegalovirus infection. Looking at the study overall: Public TCR beta signatures marked donors with CMV infection and the matching HLA.

TCRdb passed the reads through MiXCR, listing each CDR3 protein once. In the table there are a few hundred thousand distinct CDR3 sequences, around 13% of which are singletons. Whole-study findings and limits: HLA-C-restricted, CMV-specific TCR beta clonotypes were dominant ex vivo. Carriers of CMV plus the relevant HLA were identified by cumulative public TCR beta family frequency.

The table lists this clonotype with many counts. Its antigen is unknown. This clonotype was sampled from a human donor in good health (CMV status not recorded). Some clones in this sample may be carry-over from other donors' samples. The sequenced material came from PBMCs.

The CDR3, as DNA: TGTGCCAGCAGCCAGGCAACTTCGGCACCCCTCCACTTT. As protein: CASSQATSAPLHF. The chain links TRBV7-2 to TRBJ1-6; D is unclear. The CDR3 spans 13 residues. Trimming pared 5 bases from V and 11 bases from J, leaving 13 bases between. Germline CDR1 and CDR2: SGHTA and FQGNSA. Drawing the rest from reference TRBV7-2 and TRBJ1-6, the complete variable domain is GAGVSQSPSNKVTEKGKDVELRCDPISGHTALYWYRQSLGQGLEFLIYFQGNSAPDKSGLPSDRFSAERTGGSVSTLTIQRTQQEDSAVYLCASSQATSAPLHFGNGTRLTVT.